The 29 T cell receptor beta chains given below trace back to one sample, sequenced in a study of T cell responses to AZD1222 COVID-19 vaccine. The repertoire was sequenced with immunoSEQ multiplex PCR; TCRdb's copy has only in-frame clones and lacks some. This repertoire shows about 130,000 clones, 80% to 95% found once; its top ten account for around 3.1%. The source was peripheral blood, collected on day 0 of AZD1222 vaccination. The receptor source for this set is an adult in good health.

This clone was detected only once. J is TRBJ1-1 and V is TRBV5-1; weak D call: TRBD1 (5 bases). With 5 bases removed from V and 2 bases from J, the gap between germline ends came to 10 bases. The CDR3 is 13 residues long. Germline V gene data show CDR1 as SGHRS and CDR2 as YFSETQ. CDR3 loop: CASSVQGNTEAFF. The DNA for the CDR3 is TGCGCCAGCAGTGTCCAGGGAAACACTGAAGCTTTCTTT.

Here the CDR3 DNA reads TGTGCCAGCAGCTTAAGGTCCTACAATGAGCAGTTCTTC. Translated: CASSLRSYNEQFF. This rearrangement joins TRBV7-3 to TRBJ2-1; no reliable D call. This CDR3 is built from 13 residues. Trimming took off 1 base at V and 1 base at J, with 2 bases between the two ends. Per the germline V gene, CDR1 is SGHTA and CDR2 is FQGTGA.

This rearrangement joins TRBV5-6 to TRBJ1-1, with 9 bases that match TRBD1. The CDR3 extends over 15 amino acids. CDR1 and CDR2 from the germline V gene are SGHDT and YYEEEE. J lost 5 bases, V lost 4 bases, and 9 bases had no gene match. The CDR3 protein is CASSSNRGLRTEAFF. CDR3 in DNA: TGTGCCAGCAGCAGCAACAGGGGGCTAAGGACTGAAGCTTTCTTT.

The V gene is TRBV19, the J gene TRBJ1-1, with D unresolved. Germline-derived CDR1 and CDR2 are LNHDA and SQIVND (reference sequence). Deletions cut 1 base from V and 0 bases from J, with 9 bases between. The CDR3 is 15 amino acids. The DNA for the CDR3 is TGTGCCAGTAGTATAGTTGAGAGGATGAACACTGAAGCTTTCTTT. Protein: CASSIVERMNTEAFF.

The rearrangement joins TRBV18 to TRBJ2-2, with D unclear. The CDR3 totals 16 residues. Trimming shortened V by 6 bases and J by 2 bases, and 16 bases separated the two germline ends. In germline, CDR1 is KGHSH, CDR2 LQKENI. The CDR3 DNA is TGTGCCAGCTCCTCTTTTGACTTAATTAACACCGGGGAGCTGTTTTTT. Its translation is CASSSFDLINTGELFF.

The gene calls are TRBV19 and TRBJ2-3, with no clear D. Germline values: CDR1 LNHDA, CDR2 SQIVND (reference sequence). V dropped 5 bases and J dropped 0 bases, with 12 bases sitting between them. The CDR3 loop spans 15 amino acids. This CDR3 reads CASSLGPTSTDTQYF. In nucleotides, the CDR3 is TGTGCCAGTAGTCTCGGGCCTACTAGCACAGATACGCAGTATTTT.

The rearrangement joins TRBV5-1 to TRBJ1-1; no clear D. Germline V gene lookup returns CDR1 SGHRS and CDR2 YFSETQ. V lost 1 base, J lost 0 bases, and 7 bases lay in between. The CDR3 sequence is 14 residues long. This chain's CDR3 is CASSLLGMNTEAFF. For the CDR3, the DNA is TGCGCCAGCAGCTTGCTAGGTATGAACACTGAAGCTTTCTTT.

The genes are TRBV18 and TRBJ2-7; D unclear. The CDR3 totals 12 residues. V was pared by 6 bases and J by 6 bases, with 12 bases between. Germline CDR1 is KGHSH and CDR2 is LQKENI. The CDR3 nucleotides read TGTGCCAGCTCCACCCCGGGTCTCGAGCAGTACTTC. It is translated as CASSTPGLEQYF.

The chain uses TRBV5-6 and TRBJ2-5; 14 bases agree with TRBD2. This CDR3 is 17 amino acids long. Trimming at V came to 0 bases and at J to 5 bases, leaving 6 bases not matched to a gene. Germline values: CDR1 SGHDT, CDR2 YYEEEE. CDR3 coding DNA: TGTGCCAGCAGCTTGGAGGGGACTAGCGGGAGTTTTGAGACCCAGTACTTC. This sequence encodes CASSLEGTSGSFETQYF.

V and J are TRBV7-9 and TRBJ1-1, with D uncertain. CDR1 and CDR2 from the germline V gene are SEHNR and FQNEAQ (reference sequence). The ends were cut back, 1 base at V and 1 base at J, with 1 base in the middle. The CDR3 consists of 12 residues. The CDR3 spells CASSLENTEAFF. DNA of the CDR3: TGTGCCAGCAGCTTAGAGAACACTGAAGCTTTCTTT.

The V call is TRBV13, the J call TRBJ2-2; 7 bases match TRBD1. Per germline, CDR1 PRHDT and CDR2 FYEKMQ (reference sequence). The CDR3 covers 15 residues. With 5 bases clipped from V and 3 bases from J, the junction kept 6 bases outside the gene matches. CDR3 sequence: CASSPRDRYTGELFF. In nucleotides, the CDR3 is TGTGCCAGCAGCCCCCGGGACAGATACACCGGGGAGCTGTTTTTT.

The table lists this clone with a few counts. The CDR3 DNA reads TGTGCCAGTAGAGAACTAGCGGGTCCCGGGGAGCTGTTTTTT. Its protein product is CASRELAGPGELFF. This rearrangement joins TRBV19 to TRBJ2-2; 9 bases match TRBD2. V dropped 6 bases and J dropped 6; count of bases not matched to a gene: 5. Germline V gene lookup returns CDR1 LNHDA and CDR2 SQIVND (reference sequence). The CDR3 length is 14 residues.

This clone came up once. V is TRBV2 and J is TRBJ2-2; a weak D match, TRBD2 (7 bases). Germline CDR1 reads SNHLY; CDR2 reads FYNNEI. The length of the CDR3 is 14 residues. V dropped 6 bases and J dropped 1 base, with 9 bases sitting between them. The CDR3: CASRRGGNTGELFF. CDR3 nucleotide sequence: TGTGCCAGCAGAAGGGGGGGGAACACCGGGGAGCTGTTTTTT.

The genes are TRBV5-4 and TRBJ1-2; the match to TRBD1 covers 8 bases. Germline V gives CDR1 SGHNT, CDR2 YYREEE (reference sequence). V lost 4 bases, J lost 8 bases, and 13 bases stayed unmatched. This CDR3 contains 15 residues. This chain's CDR3 is CASSPGQGGVGGYTF. In DNA, the CDR3 is TGTGCCAGCAGCCCCGGACAGGGTGGTGTTGGGGGCTACACCTTC.

This chain uses TRBV3-1 (or the pseudogene TRBV3-2) with TRBJ1-1, with 8 bases identical to TRBD1. The V gene end was trimmed by 1 base and the J gene end by 4 bases; junction bases not matched to a gene: 11. Germline-derived CDR1 and CDR2 are LGHDT and YNNKEL (reference sequence). The CDR3 loop spans 17 amino acids. In nucleotides, the CDR3 is TGTGCCAGCAGCCAAGTCCAGAGACAGGGGCCGGGCACTGAAGCTTTCTTT. Amino acids: CASSQVQRQGPGTEAFF.

V and J are TRBV7-9 and TRBJ1-3; 7 bases align to TRBD1. Germline V gene data show CDR1 as SEHNR and CDR2 as FQNEAQ (reference sequence). CDR3 length: 14 amino acids. Trimming took 9 bases from V and 2 from J; bases not matched to a gene: 7. The DNA for the CDR3 is TGTGCCAGACAGGGGCTTCGGGCTGGAAACACCATATATTTT. Its translation is CARQGLRAGNTIYF.

The J gene is TRBJ2-1, the V gene TRBV3-1 (or the pseudogene TRBV3-2); 13 nucleotides align to TRBD2. CDR1 is LGHDT, CDR2 YNNKEL, per germline (reference sequence). Trimming at V came to 4 bases and at J to 6 bases, leaving 3 bases not matched to a gene. CDR3 length equals 15 residues. The CDR3 region is CASSPGLAGANEQFF. DNA of the CDR3: TGTGCCAGCAGCCCCGGACTAGCGGGGGCCAATGAGCAGTTCTTC.

The chain combines TRBV5-1 with TRBJ1-6; TRBD1 might be the D (6 bases). This CDR3 spans 14 amino acids. Deletions cut 2 bases from V and 8 bases from J, with 11 bases between. Germline V lookup: CDR1 SGHRS, CDR2 YFSETQ. The CDR3 sequence: CASSLTQGYSPLHF. In DNA form, the CDR3 reads TGCGCCAGCAGCTTAACACAGGGATATTCACCCCTCCACTTT.

Of note for this clone: The junction shows a germline mismatch at one end, possibly a read error. Other DNA sequences in this specimen translate into the identical CDR3. The chain couples TRBV4-3 to TRBJ1-4, with TRBD1 matching 9 bases. The germline V gene has CDR1 LGHNA and CDR2 YSLEER. The CDR3 loop spans 17 amino acids. The CDR3, as DNA: TGCGCCAGCAGTCAAGGACAGGGGCGTTCGACTAATGAAAAACTGTTTTTT. Its translation is CASSQGQGRSTNEKLFF.

The chain has TRBV4-1 and TRBJ1-6; no firm D call. CDR1 is MGHRA and CDR2 is YSYEKL in the germline V gene. V lost 2 bases to trimming and J lost 9 bases, with 17 bases between them. The CDR3 is 16 amino acids. The CDR3 here is CASSQQRLDVLSPLHF. The CDR3, as DNA: TGCGCCAGCAGCCAACAACGGCTAGACGTCCTTTCACCCCTCCACTTT.

The V gene is TRBV11-2, the J gene TRBJ1-1; D might be TRBD1 (5 bases). V was trimmed by 3 bases and J by 7 bases, leaving 15 bases between them. There are 14 residues in the CDR3. CDR1 is SGHAT and CDR2 is FQNNGV in the germline V gene. CDR3 region: CASSFKQGGGEAFF. The CDR3 DNA follows: TGTGCCAGCAGCTTCAAGCAGGGAGGCGGTGAAGCTTTCTTT.

The rearrangement links TRBV13 to TRBJ2-2; D perhaps matches TRBD2 (6 bases). The V end was cut by 5 bases, the J end by 3 bases, with 16 bases between. This CDR3 comprises 16 residues. Per germline, CDR1 PRHDT and CDR2 FYEKMQ (reference sequence). The DNA for the CDR3 is TGTGCCAGCAGCCCTAACTGGGGAGGTCACACCGGGGAGCTGTTTTTT. Protein product: CASSPNWGGHTGELFF.

The chain uses TRBV7-3 and TRBJ2-7; no clear D gene. CDR3 size: 14 residues. Germline V gene sequence: CDR1 SGHTA, CDR2 FQGTGA. V shed 7 bases and J shed 1 base, with 14 bases lying between them. The CDR3 nucleotides are TGTGCCAGCAAGCTAGTGGGGAATTCCTACGAGCAGTACTTC. Amino acids: CASKLVGNSYEQYF.

Only one count was recorded for this clone. The chain joins TRBV29-1 to TRBJ2-2; possibly TRBD2 for D (6 bases). V was clipped by 4 bases and J by 1 base, with 13 bases between them. Germline-derived CDR1 and CDR2 are SQVTM and ANQGSEA. This CDR3 spans 15 amino acids. CDR3 region: CSVGGGVRNTGELFF. The CDR3 DNA reads TGCAGCGTTGGAGGAGGGGTGCGGAACACCGGGGAGCTGTTTTTT.

This clone was seen just once. The rearrangement uses TRBV9 and TRBJ2-3, with D tentatively TRBD1 or TRBD2 (5 bases each). V lost 4 bases and J lost 8, with 17 bases in between. The CDR3 length is 14 residues. Germline values: CDR1 SGDLS, CDR2 YYNGEE. Written as DNA, the CDR3 is TGTGCCAGCAGCCCAGGGCCTCCGCGGGCTACGCAGTATTTT. This codes for CASSPGPPRATQYF.

The count of this clone is one. V gene TRBV5-5 combines with J gene TRBJ2-2; 10 nucleotides align to TRBD2. This CDR3 spans 17 amino acids. With V trimmed by 0 bases and J by 5 bases, 7 bases remained unmatched. Per germline, CDR1 SGHKS and CDR2 YYEKEE (reference sequence). Here the CDR3 DNA reads TGTGCCAGCAGCTTGGTGCTAGCGGGAGTAGGGACCGGGGAGCTGTTTTTT. Its translation is CASSLVLAGVGTGELFF.

The chain is built from TRBV5-6 and TRBJ1-1; 7 bases agree with TRBD1. Germline lookup yields CDR1 SGHDT and CDR2 YYEEEE. The CDR3 is 15 amino acids. The ends lost 4 bases at V and 0 bases at J; junction bases unmatched: 6. This CDR3 is CASSNYRGMNTEAFF. As DNA, the CDR3 is TGTGCCAGCAGCAACTACAGGGGAATGAACACTGAAGCTTTCTTT.

This chain connects TRBV7-8 to TRBJ1-5; 7 bases agree with TRBD1. CDR1 and CDR2 from the germline V gene are SGHVS and FQNEAQ. Unmatched junction bases numbered 11, after V lost 3 bases and J lost 6 bases. The CDR3 is made up of 16 amino acids. The DNA of the CDR3 is TGTGCCAGCAGCTTGCCCGGGACAGCCGGTAGTCAGCCCCAGCATTTT. Encoded protein: CASSLPGTAGSQPQHF. Variable domain in full (rest from reference TRBV7-8 and TRBJ1-5): GAGVSQSPRYKVAKRGQDVALRCDPISGHVSLFWYQQALGQGPEFLTYFQNEAQLDKSGLPSDRFFAERPEGSVSTLKIQRTQQEDSAVYLCASSLPGTAGSQPQHFGDGTRLSIL.

CDR3 residues: CASRPDSYEQYF. CDR3 nucleotide sequence: TGTGCCAGCAGACCCGACAGCTACGAGCAGTACTTC. The chain uses TRBV12-3 or TRBV12-4 and TRBJ2-7, with D possibly matching TRBD1 (5 bases). The CDR3 is 12 amino acids. The V and J ends lost 6 bases and 3 bases respectively, with 9 bases between them.